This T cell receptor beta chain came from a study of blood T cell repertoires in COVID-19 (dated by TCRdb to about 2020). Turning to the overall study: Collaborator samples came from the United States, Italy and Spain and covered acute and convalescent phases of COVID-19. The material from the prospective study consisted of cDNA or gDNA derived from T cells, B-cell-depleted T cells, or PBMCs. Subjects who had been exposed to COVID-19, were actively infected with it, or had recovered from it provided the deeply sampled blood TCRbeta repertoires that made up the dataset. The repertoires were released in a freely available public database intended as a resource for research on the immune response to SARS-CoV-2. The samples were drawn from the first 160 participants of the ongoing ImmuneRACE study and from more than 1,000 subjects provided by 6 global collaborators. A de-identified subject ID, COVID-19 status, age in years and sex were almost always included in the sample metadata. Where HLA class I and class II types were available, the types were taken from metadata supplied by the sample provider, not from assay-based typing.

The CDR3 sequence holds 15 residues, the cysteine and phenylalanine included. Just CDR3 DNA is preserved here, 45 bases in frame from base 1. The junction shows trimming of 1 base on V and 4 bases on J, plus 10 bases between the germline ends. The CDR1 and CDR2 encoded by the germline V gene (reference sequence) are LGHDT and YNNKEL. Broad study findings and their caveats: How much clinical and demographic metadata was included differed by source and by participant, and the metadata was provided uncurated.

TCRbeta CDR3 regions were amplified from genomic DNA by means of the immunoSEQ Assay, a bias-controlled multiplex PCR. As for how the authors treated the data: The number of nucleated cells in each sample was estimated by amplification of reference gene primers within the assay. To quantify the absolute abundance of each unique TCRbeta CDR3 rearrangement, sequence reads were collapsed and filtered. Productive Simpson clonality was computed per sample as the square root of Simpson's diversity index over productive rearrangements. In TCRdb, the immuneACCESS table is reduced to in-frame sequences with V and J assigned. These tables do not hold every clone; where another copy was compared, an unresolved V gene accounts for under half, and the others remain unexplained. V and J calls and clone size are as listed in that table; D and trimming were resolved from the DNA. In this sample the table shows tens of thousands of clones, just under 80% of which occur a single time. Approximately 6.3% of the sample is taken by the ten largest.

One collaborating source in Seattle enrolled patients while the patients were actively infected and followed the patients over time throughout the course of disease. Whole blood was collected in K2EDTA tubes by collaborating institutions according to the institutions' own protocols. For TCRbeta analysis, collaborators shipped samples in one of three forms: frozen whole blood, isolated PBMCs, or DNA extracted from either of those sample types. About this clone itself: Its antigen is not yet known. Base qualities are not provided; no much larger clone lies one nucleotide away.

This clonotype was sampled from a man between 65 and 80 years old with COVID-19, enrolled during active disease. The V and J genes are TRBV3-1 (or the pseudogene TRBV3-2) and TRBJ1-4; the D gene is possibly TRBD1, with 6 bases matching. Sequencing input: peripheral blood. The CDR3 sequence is CASSQVQGHNEKLFF. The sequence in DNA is TGTGCCAGCAGCCAAGTACAGGGCCATAATGAAAAACTGTTTTTT.